This entry is about one TCR beta chain. The data derive from a study of blood T cell repertoires in COVID-19. Measured with immunoSEQ multiplex PCR; TCRdb has only the in-frame clones, and not every one. Here the sample spans over 300,000 clones, almost 90% being singletons. In germline, CDR1 is MGHRA, CDR2 YSYEKL. The CDR3 loop spans 15 amino acids. V lost 1 base to trimming and J lost 2 bases, with 11 bases between them. The genes are TRBV4-1 and TRBJ2-5; D ambiguous. This receptor was obtained from a man aged 18 to 30 with active or convalescent COVID-19. Specimen: peripheral blood. CDR3 nucleotides: TGCGCCAGCAGCCAAGGTATCGCGAGACAAGAGACCCAGTACTTC. Translated: CASSQGIARQETQYF.